This T cell receptor beta chain was identified during a study of blood T cell repertoires in COVID-19. At the level of the study: Both acute and convalescent COVID-19 samples were obtained from the United States, Italy and Spain. PBMCs, B-cell-depleted T cells, or T cells provided the cDNA or gDNA that made up the material.

Under the authors' procedure: Estimation of nucleated cell counts was performed using reference gene primer amplification. Clones were sequenced by immunoSEQ multiplex PCR, and TCRdb holds only the in-frame ones, with some missing. For V, J and clone size, that table is used; D and trimming come from the DNA. The sample carries around 220,000 clones, over 75% recorded once. Germline CDR1 and CDR2: MDHEN and SYDVKM. V shed 4 bases and J 2 bases; nucleotides not matched to a gene: 9. The CDR3 spans 16 residues. This clone was detected once. The sequence was obtained from a man aged 35-49 years with active or convalescent COVID-19. V usage is TRBV28 and J usage is TRBJ1-1; TRBD1 agrees at 8 bases. The sequencing sample was made of peripheral blood. The CDR3 loop is CASSSPHDRGNTEAFF. The CDR3 DNA sequence: TGTGCCAGCAGTTCGCCGCATGACAGGGGCAACACTGAAGCTTTCTTT. The variable domain in full, with the rest retrieved from reference TRBV28 and TRBJ1-1, is DVKVTQSSRYLVKRTGEKVFLECVQDMDHENMFWYRQDPGLGLRLIYFSYDVKMKEKGDIPEGYSVSREKKERFSLILESASTNQTSMYLCASSSPHDRGNTEAFFGQGTRLTVV.